This TCR beta chain comes out of a study of cytotoxic CD8 clonotypes in ibrutinib-treated CLL. This clone has only one observation. This table comes from immunoSEQ multiplex PCR, and its TCRdb copy is limited to in-frame clones, with some not included. The data hold over 95,000 clones, with 58% observed a single time. CDR1 and CDR2 from the germline V gene are SGHRS and YFSETQ. CDR3 length equals 14 residues. With 2 bases clipped from V and 8 bases from J, the junction kept 5 bases outside the gene matches. The chain employs TRBV5-1 and TRBJ1-2, with 11 bases that match TRBD1. This specimen was PBMCs, taken after 24 months of ibrutinib treatment. The TCR sequence derives from a human donor with chronic lymphocytic leukemia. The CDR3 DNA sequence: TGCGCCAGCAGCTTCGCGGGACAGGGGGTCGGCTACACCTTC. Residues: CASSFAGQGVGYTF.